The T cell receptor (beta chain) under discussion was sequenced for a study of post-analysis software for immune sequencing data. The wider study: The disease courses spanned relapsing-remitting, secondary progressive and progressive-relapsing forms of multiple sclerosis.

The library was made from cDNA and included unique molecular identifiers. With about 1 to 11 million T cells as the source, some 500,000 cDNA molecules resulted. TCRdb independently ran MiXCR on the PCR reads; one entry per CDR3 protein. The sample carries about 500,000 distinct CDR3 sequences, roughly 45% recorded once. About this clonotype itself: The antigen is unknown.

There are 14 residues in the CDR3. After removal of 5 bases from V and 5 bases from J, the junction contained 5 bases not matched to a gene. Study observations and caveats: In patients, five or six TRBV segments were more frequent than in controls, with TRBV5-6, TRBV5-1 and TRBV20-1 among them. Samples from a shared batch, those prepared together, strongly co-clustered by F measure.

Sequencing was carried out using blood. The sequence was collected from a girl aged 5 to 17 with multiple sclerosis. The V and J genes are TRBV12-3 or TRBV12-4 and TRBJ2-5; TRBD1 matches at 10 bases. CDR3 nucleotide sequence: TGTGCCAGCAGTAGGACAGGGGGTGTCGAGACCCAGTACTTC. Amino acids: CASSRTGGVETQYF.